These 32 T cell receptor beta chains share one sample of origin, sequenced in a study of blood T cell repertoires in COVID-19 (dated by TCRdb to 2018 to 2020). Library prep was done by the immunoSEQ multiplex PCR assay. Held by TCRdb, this immuneACCESS table contains in-frame sequences only and omits some clones. Under half of the omission traces to an unresolved V gene where checked; the cause of the rest is unknown. The sample table contains roughly 42,000 clones; only one count was recorded for roughly 87% of them. 3.5% to 5.5% of the sample comes from the top ten. Sample: peripheral blood. Receptors originate from a man in his fifties or sixties with acute or convalescent COVID-19.

The CDR3 protein is CASSYGSHLGAFF. CDR3 DNA: TGTGCCAGCAGCTACGGGAGTCACCTCGGAGCTTTCTTT. V and J are TRBV7-8 and TRBJ1-1; D is undetermined. Germline CDR1 reads SGHVS; CDR2 reads FQNEAQ. This CDR3 has 13 amino acids. V was cut by 4 bases and J by 10 bases, with 16 bases left in between. Filled out from reference TRBV7-8 and TRBJ1-1, the complete variable domain reads GAGVSQSPRYKVAKRGQDVALRCDPISGHVSLFWYQQALGQGPEFLTYFQNEAQLDKSGLPSDRFFAERPEGSVSTLKIQRTQQEDSAVYLCASSYGSHLGAFFGQGTRLTVV.

This chain uses TRBV19 with TRBJ1-1; 9 bases align to TRBD1. Trimming took 3 bases from V and 5 from J; bases not matched to a gene: 13. CDR1 and CDR2 (germline): LNHDA, SQIVND (reference sequence). The CDR3 contains 17 residues. CDR3 in DNA: TGTGCCAGTAGTATGGTAGGACCGGGACAGGGATATACTGAAGCTTTCTTT. Translation: CASSMVGPGQGYTEAFF.

This clone occurred once. The V and J genes are TRBV18 and TRBJ1-4, with a weak D call TRBD1 (6 bases). Trimming left V 5 bases short and J 3 bases short, with 16 bases between. The CDR3 has 16 amino acids. Per the germline V gene, CDR1 is KGHSH and CDR2 is LQKENI. DNA for the CDR3: TGTGCCAGCTCAAACGCCCTGGGGGCGGCTAATGAAAAACTGTTTTTT. As protein: CASSNALGAANEKLFF. Full variable domain (remainder filled in from reference TRBV18 and TRBJ1-4): NAGVMQNPRHLVRRRGQEARLRCSPMKGHSHVYWYRQLPEEGLKFMVYLQKENIIDESGMPKERFSAEFPKEGPSILRIQQVVRGDSAAYFCASSNALGAANEKLFFGSGTQLSVL.

In regard to this clone: This sample also contains other DNA sequences that code for the same CDR3. The V and J genes are TRBV28 and TRBJ2-7, with TRBD2 matching over 7 bases. Germline trimming cut 1 base from V and 2 bases from J; bases unmatched to any gene: 5. The germline CDR1 and CDR2 sequences are MDHEN and SYDVKM. This CDR3 comprises 15 residues. In nucleotides, the CDR3 is TGTGCCAGCAGTTTATCTGGGGGGGGAACCTACGAGCAGTACTTC. This codes for CASSLSGGGTYEQYF.

This clone was observed once. This chain joins TRBV29-1 and TRBJ1-1; 8 positions match TRBD1. CDR1 is SQVTM, CDR2 ANQGSEA, per germline. V dropped 6 bases and J dropped 8; count of bases not matched to a gene: 2. CDR3 length equals 10 residues. The CDR3 DNA follows: TGCAGCGTCGGGGACAGGGAAGCTTTCTTT. Protein product: CSVGDREAFF.

This sequence joins TRBV5-3 and TRBJ2-5; perhaps TRBD1 as D (6 bases). TRBV5-3 is flagged as an ORF with uncertain function. The CDR3 is 14 residues long. Deletions cut 10 bases from V and 2 bases from J, with 18 bases between. The CDR3 reads CASGRTAVQETQYF. DNA for the CDR3: TGTGCCTCAGGGCGGACAGCAGTTCAAGAGACCCAGTACTTC.

The count of this clone is one. The V gene is TRBV7-2, the J gene TRBJ2-3, with D tentatively TRBD1 (6 bases). Germline CDR1 and CDR2: SGHTA and FQGNSA. Trimming cost V 1 base and J 4 bases, with 15 bases left between them. The CDR3 consists of 16 residues. The CDR3, as DNA: TGTGCCAGCAGCTTAGAGGGACCCTCAGGGGCAGATACGCAGTATTTT. It specifies CASSLEGPSGADTQYF.

This clone was counted only a few times. The chain employs TRBV2 and TRBJ1-2; no clear D. Trimming removed 2 bases at V and 2 bases at J, with 12 bases between. The germline CDR1 and CDR2 sequences are SNHLY and FYNNEI. CDR3 length equals 15 residues. The CDR3 DNA reads as TGTGCCAGCAGTGAAATGGCCAGACTGAACTATGGCTACACCTTC. Amino acid sequence: CASSEMARLNYGYTF.

This clone occurred a few times. The V gene is TRBV13, the J gene TRBJ1-1; perhaps TRBD1 as D (5 bases). V shed 0 bases and J shed 0 bases, with 11 bases lying between them. Germline CDR1 is PRHDT and CDR2 is FYEKMQ (reference sequence). This CDR3 contains 16 residues. The CDR3 is CASSLGAGNLNTEAFF. The CDR3 DNA follows: TGTGCCAGCAGCTTAGGGGCAGGGAACCTGAACACTGAAGCTTTCTTT.

This clone has more than one count but fewer than ten. V and J are TRBV19 and TRBJ1-2; TRBD1 might be the D (6 bases). This CDR3 has 15 amino acids. The germline CDR1 and CDR2 sequences are LNHDA and SQIVND (reference sequence). V was shortened by 3 bases and J by 3 bases, with 14 bases between the two germline ends. CDR3 residues: CASSMSWGQDYGYTF. In nucleotides, the CDR3 is TGTGCCAGTAGTATGTCTTGGGGGCAGGACTATGGCTACACCTTC.

This chain links TRBV5-1 with TRBJ1-1; maybe TRBD1 (5 bases). Germline V lookup: CDR1 SGHRS, CDR2 YFSETQ. V lost 2 bases, J lost 5 bases, and 10 bases lay in between. The CDR3 is 13 amino acids. The CDR3 region is CASSLGVDTEAFF. The CDR3 region has the DNA TGCGCCAGCAGCTTAGGGGTAGATACTGAAGCTTTCTTT.

The chain joins TRBV2 to TRBJ1-2, with D uncertain. V gave up 3 bases and J gave up 6 bases, with 8 bases separating them. Germline assignment: CDR1 SNHLY and CDR2 FYNNEI. The CDR3 spans 12 residues. In nucleotides, the CDR3 is TGTGCCAGCAGTGACGTTCGGGATGGCTACACCTTC. Translating gives CASSDVRDGYTF.

The chain carries TRBV5-4 and TRBJ1-2; TRBD1 agrees at 7 bases. The germline CDR1 and CDR2 sequences are SGHNT and YYREEE (reference sequence). The CDR3 loop spans 14 amino acids. V trimming: 3 bases; J trimming: 4 bases; junction bases outside the gene matches: 6. The CDR3 sequence: CASSSQGYGYGYTF. The CDR3 DNA reads TGTGCCAGCAGCTCACAGGGGTACGGCTATGGCTACACCTTC.

The genes are TRBV9 and TRBJ2-2, with D possibly matching TRBD1 (6 bases). Germline values: CDR1 SGDLS, CDR2 YYNGEE. The V gene lost 3 bases and the J gene lost 5 bases, with 17 bases spanning the gap. The CDR3 is 16 amino acids. The CDR3 DNA reads as TGTGCCAGCAGCGCTGGAACAGGGACGGGGACCGGGGAGCTGTTTTTT. This gives the protein CASSAGTGTGTGELFF.

V gene TRBV11-3 combines with J gene TRBJ2-1; 7 positions agree with TRBD2. The CDR3 length is 15 residues. Germline V gives CDR1 SGHNT, CDR2 YENEEA. The J segment lost 8 bases and the V segment lost 5 bases, leaving 12 bases of the junction unmatched. The CDR3 DNA reads TGTGCCAGCAGCGGGAGCGGGGTTCTGGCCGATGAGCAGTTCTTC. This encodes CASSGSGVLADEQFF.

This chain uses TRBV3-1 (or the pseudogene TRBV3-2) with TRBJ1-1, with D possibly TRBD1 on 5 matching bases. The germline CDR1 and CDR2 sequences are LGHDT and YNNKEL (reference sequence). The CDR3 contains 14 residues. Between the trimmed V and J ends, which lost 2 bases and 0 bases, there was a span of 7 bases. CDR3: CASSQRQLNTEAFF. In DNA, the CDR3 is TGTGCCAGCAGCCAAAGACAGTTGAACACTGAAGCTTTCTTT.

The chain couples TRBV5-6 to TRBJ1-2, with no clear D. This CDR3 has 14 residues. V shed 2 bases and J shed 6 bases, with 14 bases lying between them. CDR1 is SGHDT and CDR2 is YYEEEE in the germline V gene. The CDR3 region is CASSFAGLGNGYTF. CDR3 bases: TGTGCCAGCAGCTTTGCGGGGTTGGGAAATGGCTACACCTTC.

The CDR3 DNA reads as TGCAGTGCTAGTAATTCGGGGAACACTGAAGCTTTCTTT. Its translation: CSASNSGNTEAFF. The chain has TRBV20-1 and TRBJ1-1; no reliable D call. The CDR3 runs 13 residues. Trimming took 3 bases from V and 1 from J, leaving 9 bases between them. Germline V gene data show CDR1 as DFQATT and CDR2 as SNEGSKA (reference sequence).

The chain carries TRBV5-1 and TRBJ2-3, with 7 bases aligning to TRBD1. Germline V gene lookup returns CDR1 SGHRS and CDR2 YFSETQ. This CDR3 comprises 14 residues. Trimming took 4 bases from V and 3 from J; bases not matched to a gene: 5. The CDR3: CASSAAGGTDTQYF. The CDR3 nucleotides read TGCGCCAGCAGCGCGGCAGGGGGTACAGATACGCAGTATTTT.

The chain recombines TRBV4-1 with TRBJ2-3; 12 positions match TRBD2. The CDR3 totals 15 residues. Germline CDR1 reads MGHRA; CDR2 reads YSYEKL. Trimming took 4 bases from V and 4 from J; bases not matched to a gene: 3. The CDR3 coding sequence is TGCGCCAGCAGCCCTAGCGGGGGGGCTGCAGATACGCAGTATTTT. This translates into CASSPSGGAADTQYF.

CDR3 nucleotide sequence: TGTGCCAGCAGCTTTGGACTAGCGGGAGATGAGCAGTTCTTC. Residues: CASSFGLAGDEQFF. The V gene is TRBV7-2, the J gene TRBJ2-1, with TRBD2 matching over 13 bases. The germline V gene has CDR1 SGHTA and CDR2 FQGNSA. The ends lost 3 bases at V and 8 bases at J; junction bases unmatched: 1. This CDR3 contains 14 residues.

This clone was seen only once. This chain uses TRBV19 with TRBJ2-2; 10 nucleotides match TRBD2. Germline CDR1 LNHDA, CDR2 SQIVND (reference sequence). V gave up 3 bases and J gave up 5 bases; unmatched junction bases: 9. The CDR3 has 17 amino acids. The CDR3 is CASSMVASGGSTGELFF. CDR3 nucleotides: TGTGCCAGTAGTATGGTTGCTAGCGGGGGATCAACCGGGGAGCTGTTTTTT.

The chain joins TRBV21-1 to TRBJ1-1. TRBV21-1 counts as a pseudogene. The CDR3 covers 13 residues. DNA for the CDR3: TGTGCCAGCAGCACCCGGAGAAACACTGAAGCTTTCTTT. Translation gives CASSTRRNTEAFF.

The chain joins TRBV29-1 to TRBJ1-1, with TRBD1 matching 7 bases. Germline V gene data show CDR1 as SQVTM and CDR2 as ANQGSEA. Trimming removed 3 bases from V and 1 base from J; junction bases left unmatched: 5. This CDR3 is 14 amino acids long. CDR3 nucleotide sequence: TGCAGCGTTGATTCAGGGGGAAGGAACACTGAAGCTTTCTTT. Residues: CSVDSGGRNTEAFF. Variable domain in full (rest from reference TRBV29-1 and TRBJ1-1): SAVISQKPSRDICQRGTSLTIQCQVDSQVTMMFWYRQQPGQSLTLIATANQGSEATYESGFVIDKFPISRPNLTFSTLTVSNMSPEDSSIYLCSVDSGGRNTEAFFGQGTRLTVV.

The chain is built from TRBV12-3 or TRBV12-4 and TRBJ1-4, with D uncertain. Trimming took off 3 bases at V and 8 bases at J, with 7 bases between the two ends. The CDR3 is made up of 12 amino acids. The CDR3 DNA sequence: TGTGCCAGCAGTTTCGAGTGGGAAAAACTGTTTTTT. It yields the protein CASSFEWEKLFF.

J is TRBJ2-7 and V is TRBV3-1 (or the pseudogene TRBV3-2); D is undetermined. The CDR3 runs 14 residues. Germline CDR1 reads LGHDT; CDR2 reads YNNKEL (reference sequence). V was pared by 1 base and J by 5 bases, with 12 bases between. In DNA, the CDR3 is TGTGCCAGCAGCCAAGGGCTAACCGAGGACGAGCAGTACTTC. This gives the protein CASSQGLTEDEQYF.

V and J are TRBV7-2 and TRBJ2-7; the match to TRBD2 covers 10 bases. V dropped 5 bases and J dropped 3; count of bases not matched to a gene: 10. The CDR3 runs to 16 residues. CDR1 and CDR2 (germline): SGHTA, FQGNSA. Written as DNA, the CDR3 is TGTGCCAGCAGCCCCGTAGCGGGGGGCCTATACTACGAGCAGTACTTC. Protein sequence: CASSPVAGGLYYEQYF.

The chain employs TRBV24-1 and TRBJ2-7; a weak D match, TRBD1 (5 bases). CDR3 length equals 14 residues. Per germline, CDR1 KGHDR and CDR2 SFDVKD. Trimming pared 5 bases from V and 6 bases from J, leaving 16 bases between. The CDR3 DNA sequence: TGTGCCACCAGTGGTAACACACGAACAGGCGAGCAGTACTTC. It is translated as CATSGNTRTGEQYF.

The gene calls are TRBV10-2 and TRBJ1-5; 7 positions match TRBD1. This CDR3 is 13 amino acids long. Losses at the gene ends were 5 bases for V and 7 bases for J; bases not matched to a gene: 5. Germline V lookup: CDR1 WSHSY, CDR2 SAAADI. In DNA, the CDR3 is TGCGCCAGCAGTCGACAGGGTGGCCAGCCCCAGCATTTT. This translates into CASSRQGGQPQHF.

The rearrangement links TRBV7-8 to TRBJ1-4; TRBD1 agrees at 7 bases. The CDR3 is 16 residues long. The junction had 7 bases not matched to a gene; V was cut back by 3 bases and J by 3 bases. Germline CDR1 is SGHVS and CDR2 is FQNEAQ. CDR3 in amino acids: CASSFSRDSPNEKLFF. CDR3 bases: TGTGCCAGCAGCTTCTCCCGGGACAGCCCTAATGAAAAACTGTTTTTT.

This rearrangement joins TRBV7-2 to TRBJ2-5, with D possibly matching TRBD2 (5 bases). Germline V gives CDR1 SGHTA, CDR2 FQGNSA. V was pared by 2 bases and J by 4 bases, with 14 bases between. The CDR3 consists of 15 residues. CDR3 in DNA: TGTGCCAGCAGCTTACTCGGGCTAGCAGGAGAGACCCAGTACTTC. Translation gives CASSLLGLAGETQYF.

The chain combines TRBV18 with TRBJ2-7; 12 bases agree with TRBD1. The CDR3 runs 15 residues. V lost 5 bases, J lost 5 bases, and 7 bases stayed unmatched. Germline CDR1 is KGHSH and CDR2 is LQKENI. CDR3 nucleotide sequence: TGTGCCAGCTCAACCGGGACAGGGGGCAGGAACGAGCAGTACTTC. Translation gives CASSTGTGGRNEQYF. The full variable domain, completed using reference TRBV18 and TRBJ2-7, is NAGVMQNPRHLVRRRGQEARLRCSPMKGHSHVYWYRQLPEEGLKFMVYLQKENIIDESGMPKERFSAEFPKEGPSILRIQQVVRGDSAAYFCASSTGTGGRNEQYFGPGTRLTVT.